This entry features one T cell receptor (beta chain) sequence. Its antigen is as yet unknown. Sorting of CD4+ naive, central memory, regulatory and stem cell-like memory cells was performed via CD45RO/CCR7/CD25/CD127/CD95/CD27. The purity of all sorted populations exceeded 95%. This sample is part of a study of beta chain features in type 1 diabetes. Study-wide results and limits: Patients' naive, central memory and Treg TCRB repertoires seemed closer to one another than those of healthy donors. Patients with Type 1 diabetes showed moderately but significantly shorter TCRB CDR3s in all four CD4+ subsets.

As every portion of the isolated RNA was reverse transcribed, the sequencing read expressed TCRB transcripts. The read count averaged roughly 4 million across naive, central memory and regulatory T cell samples. Sequenced by immunoSEQ multiplex PCR; TCRdb stores in-frame clones only, minus some. The data show some 290,000 clones, approximately 24% seen once. The clonotype was recovered from a woman in her twenties or thirties with type 1 diabetes. Sequencing used naive CD4+ T cells from blood.

The CDR3 spells CASRDGGDRTEAFF. The CDR3, as DNA: TGTGCCAGCCGGGACGGGGGGGATAGGACTGAAGCTTTCTTT. The chain joins TRBV19 to TRBJ1-1, with D perhaps TRBD1 (5 bases). Germline assignment: CDR1 LNHDA and CDR2 SQIVND (reference sequence). Deletions cut 9 bases from V and 5 bases from J, with 19 bases between. The CDR3 loop spans 14 amino acids.